The T cell receptor (beta chain) under discussion was sequenced for a study of vaccination and CD4 T cells after COVID-19. Study findings and constraints: Post-vaccination reactive clonotypes (median roughly 35) did not differ significantly from post-infection (roughly 21).

In the case of this clonotype: The target antigen is unknown.

Looked up from germline, CDR1 is MGHRA and CDR2 is YSYEKL. Trimming cost V 2 bases and J 1 base; bases outside gene matches: 7. The CDR3 runs to 16 residues. As for time point: late sampling 161 to 241 days after vaccination in three convalescent patients. The treatment was: roughly 11-day PBMC culture with coronavirus spike peptide pools or control peptides (ViraFEST assay). Days 3 and 7 were when half the medium was replaced with fresh IL-2 medium. CD4+ T cells that had been cultured provided DNA sequenced with the Oncomine TCR Beta short-read assay. TCRdb re-called the PCR reads through MiXCR, storing one row per CDR3 protein. This sample has about 23,000 distinct CDR3 sequences, with roughly 43% found just once.

This clonotype was sampled from a human donor who had recovered from COVID-19. Material: CD4+ T cells from blood, cultured in vitro, obtained about 7 months after SARS-CoV-2 vaccination. The chain carries TRBV4-1 and TRBJ1-2, with 7 bases that match TRBD1. CDR3 sequence (DNA): TGCGCCAGCAGCCAACCTACAGGGGCCCGTAACTATGGCTACACCTTC. It specifies CASSQPTGARNYGYTF.